This is a list of T cell receptor beta chains from one sample in a study of blood T cell repertoires in COVID-19. Produced via immunoSEQ multiplex PCR; TCRdb's table is partial and in-frame only. The sample has about 220,000 clones, more than 70% seen once. The specimen was peripheral blood. These receptors all come from a human donor in a cohort sampled during active COVID-19. CDR3s include the opening cysteine and the closing phenylalanine or tryptophan. A D gene is named only where the DNA matches it firmly. Where a row states a size, it is once, few, many or the class of an expanded clone; other rows omit it.

NA,TRBJ2-7,NA,TRBV4-2,CASSQQDISSYEQYF,TGTGCCAGCAGCCAGCAGGACATATCCTCCTACGAGCAGTACTTC
NA,TRBJ1-3,NA,TRBV2,CASSEGRSLGNTIYF,TGTGCCAGCAGTGAGGGCAGGTCTCTTGGAAACACCATATATTTT
few,TRBJ2-3,TRBD1,TRBV18,CASSPTGNSDTQYF,TGTGCCAGCTCACCGACAGGGAACTCAGATACGCAGTATTTT
NA,TRBJ1-1,TRBD1,TRBV2,CASSARGDTEAFF,TGTGCCAGCAGTGCCAGGGGGGACACTGAAGCTTTCTTT
NA,TRBJ1-6,TRBD1,TRBV18,CASSPYGTGQGNSPLHF,TGTGCCAGCTCACCATATGGTACGGGACAGGGAAATTCACCCCTCCACTTT
once,TRBJ1-5,NA,TRBV5-1,CASSLGASGNQPQHF,TGCGCCAGCAGCTTGGGGGCATCGGGCAATCAGCCCCAGCATTTT
NA,TRBJ2-2,NA,TRBV9,CASSVRTVPGELFF,TGTGCCAGCAGCGTAAGGACAGTCCCCGGGGAGCTGTTTTTT
NA,TRBJ1-1,TRBD1,TRBV7-2,CASSLATGVSEAFF,TGTGCCAGCAGCTTAGCGACAGGGGTTTCTGAAGCTTTCTTT
NA,TRBJ2-3,TRBD2,TRBV10-3,CAISGPLAGETDTQYF,TGTGCCATCAGCGGGCCCCTAGCGGGAGAAACAGATACGCAGTATTTT
NA,TRBJ2-7,NA,TRBV7-2,CASSPRADLSEQYF,TGTGCCAGCAGCCCTCGCGCCGATTTGAGCGAGCAGTACTTC
NA,TRBJ2-2,NA,TRBV30,CAWAGYNTGELFF,TGTGCCTGGGCGGGATACAACACCGGGGAGCTGTTTTTT
NA,TRBJ2-7,NA,TRBV3-1/TRBV3-2,CASSIGEYEQYF,TGTGCCAGCAGCATAGGGGAATACGAGCAGTACTTC
once,TRBJ2-1,NA,TRBV5-1,CASSLGQTNEQFF,TGCGCCAGCAGCCTAGGACAGACAAATGAGCAGTTCTTC
NA,TRBJ2-1,TRBD2,TRBV28,CASSSHEGMGGSSYNEQFF,TGTGCCAGCAGTTCCCACGAAGGTATGGGCGGGAGTTCCTACAATGAGCAGTTCTTC
NA,TRBJ1-1,NA,TRBV10-3,CAISESVQGDTEAFF,TGTGCCATCAGTGAGTCCGTGCAGGGCGACACTGAAGCTTTCTTT
NA,TRBJ2-5,TRBD2,TRBV6-2/TRBV6-3,CASSYGGREETQYF,TGTGCCAGCAGTTACGGCGGGAGGGAAGAGACCCAGTACTTC
NA,TRBJ2-1,NA,TRBV7-2,CASSWDSGEQFF,TGTGCCAGCAGCTGGGACTCGGGTGAGCAGTTCTTC
NA,TRBJ2-7,TRBD1,TRBV2,CATLDRGLSYEQYF,TGTGCCACCCTGGACAGGGGACTCTCCTACGAGCAGTACTTC
NA,TRBJ1-5,NA,TRBV7-2,CASSLTGNQPQHF,TGTGCCAGCAGCTTAACGGGGAATCAGCCCCAGCATTTT
NA,TRBJ2-3,NA,TRBV19,CASSFTSDSSTDTQYF,TGTGCCAGTAGTTTCACTTCGGACAGTAGCACAGATACGCAGTATTTT
NA,TRBJ2-1,TRBD2,TRBV15,CATSRRSGMTYNEQFF,TGTGCCACCAGCAGGCGGAGCGGGATGACTTACAATGAGCAGTTCTTC
NA,TRBJ2-1,TRBD1,TRBV5-1,CASSLDRERANEQFF,TGCGCCAGCAGCTTAGACAGGGAACGAGCCAATGAGCAGTTCTTC